This is a list of T cell receptor beta chains from one sample in a study of early T cells in non-severe SARS-CoV-2 infection. TCRdb reprocessed the 5' RACE reads with MiXCR, giving one entry per CDR3 protein. Of about 80,000 distinct CDR3 sequences in the sample, over 4% were seen once. The input for sequencing was whole blood, taken at baseline. The receptors shown here come from an adult who was a healthcare worker with PCR-confirmed SARS-CoV-2 infection or an uninfected control (not recorded which). Each CDR3 is given with its conserved first and last residue. D genes are given only for firm matches. The size of a clone is reported for some rows only, either as once, few or many, or as a class for expanded clones.

D	J	V	size	CDR3	DNA
TRBD2	TRBJ2-2	TRBV29-1	many	CSVGGLAGGFNTGELFF	TGCAGCGTCGGGGGACTAGCGGGAGGTTTTAACACCGGGGAGCTGTTTTTT
.	TRBJ2-2	TRBV6-1	many	CASSGPPNTGELFF	TGTGCCAGCAGTGGGCCGCCGAACACCGGGGAGCTGTTTTTT
.	TRBJ1-6	TRBV20-1	few	CSARLRTNSPLHF	TGCAGTGCTAGACTCCGGACCAATTCACCCCTCCACTTT
.	TRBJ2-7	TRBV7-2	once	CASSHKYEQYF	TGTGCCAGCAGCCATAAGTACGAGCAGTACTTC
.	TRBJ2-7	TRBV28	few	CASSLSSWTDTYEQYF	TGTGCCAGCAGTTTATCCTCCTGGACGGATACCTACGAGCAGTACTTC
.	TRBJ2-5	TRBV6-6	few	CATRRQNQETQYF	TGTGCCACCAGACGACAGAACCAAGAGACCCAGTACTTC
.	TRBJ1-1	TRBV29-1	many	CSVEKGGEGAFF	TGCAGCGTTGAAAAGGGAGGGGAAGGAGCTTTCTTT
TRBD2	TRBJ2-7	TRBV29-1	many	CSVGKGLAGNYEQYF	TGCAGCGTCGGTAAGGGACTAGCGGGGAACTACGAGCAGTACTTC
TRBD2	TRBJ2-7	TRBV12-3/TRBV12-4	.	CASSLGLAELGEQYF	TGTGCCAGCAGCCTCGGGCTAGCGGAGTTGGGCGAGCAGTACTTC
TRBD2	TRBJ2-7	TRBV7-8	few	CASSLVASGYEQYF	TGTGCCAGCAGCTTAGTCGCTAGCGGCTACGAGCAGTACTTC
TRBD1	TRBJ2-2	TRBV29-1	many	CSKTGDTGELFF	TGCAGCAAAACAGGGGACACCGGGGAGCTGTTTTTT
.	TRBJ2-7	TRBV7-9	many	CASSGQDGIEQYF	TGTGCCAGCAGCGGCCAGGACGGGATCGAGCAGTACTTC
TRBD2	TRBJ2-3	TRBV11-3	many	CASSRGTSGFLDTQYF	TGTGCCAGCAGCCGCGGGACTAGCGGATTCTTAGATACGCAGTATTTT
.	TRBJ1-2	TRBV6-5	many	CASRPPVGQKGYTF	TGTGCCAGCAGACCTCCCGTGGGGCAGAAGGGCTACACCTTC
.	TRBJ1-5	TRBV7-2	many	CASSRDTNYQPQHF	TGTGCCAGCAGCAGAGACACCAATTATCAGCCCCAGCATTTT
TRBD2	TRBJ2-1	TRBV20-1	few	CSAREGLQREGEF	TGCAGTGCTAGAGAGGGTCTCCAGCGGGAGGGGGAGTTC
TRBD2	TRBJ2-3	TRBV4-1	few	CASSQGGLAGGLATQYF	TGCGCCAGCAGCCAAGGGGGGCTAGCGGGAGGGCTCGCTACGCAGTATTTT
TRBD1	TRBJ1-1	TRBV3-1	few	CASSQARGVSGNTEAFF	TGTGCCAGCAGCCAAGCCAGGGGGGTTAGTGGGAACACTGAAGCTTTCTTT
.	TRBJ2-2	TRBV4-1	.	CASSQDVLRAYQGTGELFF	.
TRBD1	TRBJ1-5	TRBV25-1	many	CASSEGGLPGQGFNQPQHF	TGTGCCAGCAGTGAAGGGGGGCTACCGGGACAGGGGTTTAATCAGCCCCAGCATTTT
.	TRBJ2-6	TRBV29-1	.	CSVEWSSGANVLTF	TGCAGCGTTGAATGGAGCTCTGGGGCCAACGTCCTGACTTTC
TRBD1	TRBJ2-7	TRBV4-1	.	CASSQDGLQGAVEQYF	TGCGCCAGCAGCCAAGATGGGCTTCAGGGGGCTGTAGAGCAGTACTTC
.	TRBJ1-5	TRBV6-5	few	CASSRDYSNQPQHF	TGTGCCAGCAGCAGGGATTATAGCAATCAGCCCCAGCATTTT
.	TRBJ2-5	TRBV29-1	many	CSVLGLEETQYF	TGCAGCGTTCTTGGCCTCGAGGAGACCCAGTACTTC
TRBD2	TRBJ2-1	TRBV12-3/TRBV12-4	many	CASSFARERGNEQFF	TGTGCCAGCAGTTTTGCCAGGGAGCGGGGTAATGAGCAGTTCTTC
.	TRBJ1-1	TRBV7-9	.	CASSLRKQAGLKAFF	TGTGCCAGCAGCCTCCGGAAGCAGGCGGGCCTTAAAGCTTTCTTT
.	TRBJ2-2	TRBV3-1	few	CASSLRRANTGELFF	TGTGCCAGCAGCCTACGCCGGGCAAACACCGGGGAGCTGTTTTTT
TRBD2	TRBJ2-7	TRBV20-1	many	CSARDGTSSTYEQYF	TGCAGTGCTAGAGATGGGACTAGCTCCACCTACGAGCAGTACTTC
.	TRBJ2-3	TRBV11-2	many	CASSSNLNRWVWVTDTQYF	TGTGCCAGCAGCTCCAATCTGAACCGGTGGGTCTGGGTCACAGATACGCAGTATTTT
.	TRBJ2-1	TRBV4-2	few	CASSQDGFLADNEQFF	TGTGCCAGCAGCCAAGATGGTTTCCTAGCAGACAATGAGCAGTTCTTC
TRBD1	TRBJ1-4	TRBV19	few	CASSPRTGSNEKLFF	TGTGCCAGTAGTCCGAGGACAGGCTCTAATGAAAAACTGTTTTTT
.	TRBJ2-1	TRBV9	.	CASSVVHWEQFF	TGTGCCAGCAGCGTAGTTCATTGGGAGCAGTTCTTC
.	TRBJ1-2	TRBV11-2	few	CASSPALMGRGYTF	TGTGCCAGCAGCCCTGCATTGATGGGGCGCGGCTACACCTTC
.	TRBJ2-7	TRBV7-2	many	CASSHISYEQYF	TGTGCCAGCAGCCATATCTCCTACGAGCAGTACTTC
.	TRBJ2-2	TRBV6-5	many	CASSYEFTGELFF	TGTGCCAGCAGTTATGAGTTCACCGGGGAGCTGTTTTTT
.	TRBJ2-7	TRBV6-5	many	CASSSPRGNDEQYF	TGTGCCAGCAGTTCTCCCCGGGGCAACGACGAGCAGTACTTC
.	TRBJ2-1	TRBV19	few	CASSTLTNSYNEQFF	TGTGCCAGTAGTACCCTGACTAACTCCTACAATGAGCAGTTCTTC
TRBD1	TRBJ2-6	TRBV7-9	.	CASSSTGGEANVLTF	TGTGCCAGCAGCTCGACAGGGGGCGAAGCCAACGTCCTGACTTTC
.	TRBJ2-1	TRBV7-9	many	CASSPGNNEQFF	TGTGCCAGCAGCCCCGGAAACAATGAGCAGTTCTTC
TRBD2	TRBJ2-3	TRBV3-1	.	CASSRTSSGGGADTQYF	TGTGCCAGCAGCCGCACTTCTAGCGGGGGAGGGGCAGATACGCAGTATTTT
.	TRBJ1-4	TRBV6-6	few	CASSYGQTNEKLFF	TGTGCCAGCAGTTATGGACAGACTAATGAAAAACTGTTTTTT
.	TRBJ2-7	TRBV12-1	few	CASSFATGRLLDVYEQYF	TGTGCCAGCAGCTTTGCCACCGGACGATTATTAGACGTCTACGAGCAGTACTTC
.	TRBJ2-1	TRBV27	few	CASSYLSSPGEQFF	TGTGCCAGCAGCTATCTGTCGAGCCCCGGGGAGCAGTTCTTC
TRBD1	TRBJ1-2	TRBV24-1	few	CATSDQTWDSVRPYGYTF	TGTGCCACCAGTGACCAAACATGGGACAGCGTTAGACCCTATGGCTACACCTTC
.	TRBJ2-7	TRBV7-2	few	CASSLGRAPYEQYF	TGTGCCAGCAGCTTAGGCAGGGCCCCCTACGAGCAGTACTTC
.	TRBJ2-3	TRBV9	many	CASSGDTQYF	TGTGCCAGCAGCGGCGATACGCAGTATTTT
TRBD2	TRBJ2-5	TRBV20-1	many	CSASLRREETQYF	TGCAGTGCTAGTCTCCGGCGGGAGGAGACCCAGTACTTC
.	TRBJ1-5	TRBV20-1	many	CSALGGNYDQPQHF	TGCAGTGCTTTAGGGGGAAATTACGATCAGCCCCAGCATTTT
TRBD1	TRBJ2-5	TRBV7-9	many	CASSFLNRGRIRETQYF	TGTGCCAGCAGCTTCCTTAACAGGGGGCGGATTAGGGAGACCCAGTACTTC
.	TRBJ2-5	TRBV7-8	many	CASSLVYYQETQYF	TGTGCCAGCAGCTTAGTGTATTATCAAGAGACCCAGTACTTC